The clone carrying this T cell receptor beta chain was observed a few times. The antigen is not known. The data derive from a study of T-cell memory formation after mild COVID-19. Study details: TCR clusters were largely donor specific. Broader study findings: The study found contracting CD4+ clones mainly in CM and EM and contracting CD8+ clones in EMRA. The pre-infection memory compartment contained some responding clones, suggesting cross-reactive memory joined. In second-wave clones peaking day 37, SARS-CoV-2 specificity remained unconfirmed.

TCRdb re-called the 5' RACE reads through MiXCR, storing one row per CDR3 protein. The sample lists hundreds of thousands of distinct CDR3 sequences, about a sixth occurring once. This TCR came from an adult woman who had mild COVID-19 (a few samples of this study predate the infection). Cell type and time point are not known. The sequencing input was PBMCs or a T cell subset sorted from them (not recorded which).

The CDR3 loop is CASSPWTGGGYTF. The CDR3 DNA reads TGTGCCAGCAGCCCGTGGACAGGGGGTGGCTACACCTTC. The chain carries TRBV11-3 and TRBJ1-2; 10 positions agree with TRBD1. J lost 7 bases, V lost 5 bases, and 4 bases had no gene match. The germline V gene has CDR1 SGHNT and CDR2 YENEEA. The CDR3 length is 13 residues. Drawing the rest from reference TRBV11-3 and TRBJ1-2, the complete variable domain is EAGVVQSPRYKIIEKKQPVAFWCNPISGHNTLYWYLQNLGQGPELLIRYENEEAVDDSQLPKDRFSAERLKGVDSTLKIQPAELGDSAVYLCASSPWTGGGYTFGSGTRLTVV.